This T cell receptor beta chain originates from a study of naive and memory T cell subsets (dated by TCRdb to about 2017). Regarding the study in general: An open-source, UMI-based TCR alpha and beta sequencing pipeline was applied to sorted naive and memory peripheral blood T cell subsets. The functional CMV T cell responses agreed completely with IgG serology results. RNA was DNase-treated and reverse transcribed with TCR constant-region primers, mostly using SuperScript III. Results the study describes overall, beyond this receptor: In both CD4 and CD8 cells, the Gini index increased while Shannon and inverse Simpson diversity decreased from naive through CM, EM and EMRA. A power law was followed by TCR abundance, with an exponent that differed between naive and memory subsets but was consistent across the three individuals. A few larger clonotypes were found in naive repertoires, especially CD8, and these larger clonotypes were possibly memory cells re-expressing CD45RA. RNA-based TCR counts may be affected by expression changes linked to T cell activation and differentiation. After error correction, over 90% of naive TCR sequences appeared only once, giving much steeper abundance distributions than memory subsets. Single alpha or beta chain sequences, rather than paired alpha/beta receptors, were used to define clonotypes. No ground truth was available to validate the repertoire findings for the naive and memory subsets.

Libraries were prepared through UMI-ligation and nested PCR. The beta constant-region primer was an equimolar mix of two oligonucleotides covering both TRBC1 and TRBC2. The ligated cDNA went through four rounds of PCR with nested alpha and beta constant-region primers together with the SP2 primer. A single-stranded oligonucleotide containing the SP2 primer and a 12-nucleotide UMI was joined to the 3' end of the cDNA by T4 RNA ligase 1. The ligation reaction was kept at 16 degrees C for 20-24 hours. PCR2 was usually performed as a SYBR Green qPCR and halted at a preset threshold so that over-amplification would not occur. All purifications after the first were performed with Agencourt AMPure XP magnetic beads. Libraries were quantified by Qubit and checked on a TapeStation, where a main peak was expected near 650 bp. Sequencing of the pooled libraries was done on an Illumina MiSeq using v2 2x251 paired-end kits, which typically yielded roughly 0.85-2 million reads per sample. Each sample was pooled at 3 to 4.5 nM, and roughly 5-7% PhiX was included to help cluster recognition. Processing in the source paper ran as follows. Using tag matching that tolerated one base-pair mismatch, Decombinator assigned V and J genes to FASTQ reads that had been processed by Demultiplexor. Collapsinator used UMIs to correct both sequencing errors and frequency errors arising from PCR heterogeneity. TCRs were translated and CDR3s were extracted from the conserved cysteine to the FGXG phenylalanine by CDR3Translator, with non-productive sequences being flagged. Repertoires were subsampled to equal numbers of UMI-defined TCRs before Gini, Shannon entropy and inverse Simpson indices were calculated. Clonotype abundance distributions were fitted to a power law by maximum likelihood within the linear range. On one naive CD8 sample, the pipeline and MIGEC gave similar UMI counts, unique TCR numbers and clonal distributions. One analysis removed from the naive repertoire any naive TCRs that were also found in any memory subset from the same donor. Repertoires were searched for around 8,000 CMV-associated CDR3 sequences compiled from VDJdb and a published dataset. The public reads were run again by TCRdb, first through fastp at Q25 and then through MiXCR, and only productive beta chains were kept. Here each entry gathers all rows of one CDR3 protein and keeps the most common genes and DNA. The V and J calls reflect TCRdb's pipeline rather than the authors' work. Within this sample are approximately 140,000 distinct CDR3 sequences, with roughly 22% of them counted one time only. The top ten clonotypes cover around 0.11% of the sample.

Comments on this clonotype: Its antigen is still unknown. Per-nucleotide qualities are absent, and no much larger clonotype sits a single base away.

TCR alpha and beta chain libraries were amplified separately from the second PCR step onward. To determine each donor's CMV status, fresh PBMCs were stimulated overnight with CMV viral lysate, and IFNgamma production from CD4+ T cells was then assessed. CD4 T cells were positively selected with Miltenyi beads, followed by positive selection of CD8 T cells from the CD4-negative fraction. Cells stained for CD3, CD4, CD8, CD45RA, CD27 and a live/dead dye were sorted on a BD Aria II into four subsets by CD45RA and CD27. A few healthy volunteers provided blood, and the blood of each volunteer was split into CD4 and CD8 T cells and then into four differentiation subsets. About 130 ml of peripheral blood was collected from each donor, and PBMC were isolated from the blood using Ficoll-Paque PLUS density-gradient centrifugation. Sorted cells were lysed in RLT buffer, after which RNA was extracted using a Qiagen RNeasy kit and stored at -80 degrees C.

The receptor was isolated from a human donor in good health. Sequencing was carried out using naive CD4+ T cells from blood. This specimen's cell subset or site label, per the study, means: naive T cells, CD45RA high CD27+.

The CDR3 region reads CASRTGLFSYNEQFF. The DNA sequence is TGTGCCAGCAGGACCGGACTTTTCTCCTACAATGAGCAGTTCTTC. This receptor chain uses TRBV6-5 and TRBJ2-1; 5 matching bases give a weak D call of TRBD2. The V end loses 6 bases and the J end loses 0 bases, and a stretch of 12 bases separates them. Per the germline V gene, MNHEY is the CDR1 and SVGAGI is the CDR2. Counted from cysteine to phenylalanine, this CDR3 has 15 amino acids. The DNA shown is the 45-base CDR3, in frame from base 1.